This passage covers 13 T cell receptor beta chains from one sample sequenced in a study of blood T cell repertoires in COVID-19. Sequencing was performed with immunoSEQ multiplex PCR; in TCRdb, only in-frame clones are kept and a portion is missing. The sample consists of approximately 230,000 clones, around four fifths of them appearing once. The sequenced sample was peripheral blood. These receptors originate from a man aged 30 to 39 with active or convalescent COVID-19.

The chain couples TRBV4-3 to TRBJ1-4, with a weak D call TRBD1 (5 bases). In germline, CDR1 is LGHNA, CDR2 YSLEER. V lost 3 bases to trimming and J lost 0 bases, with 11 bases between them. This CDR3 spans 16 amino acids. CDR3 amino acids: CASSQLGLATNEKLFF. CDR3 coding DNA: TGCGCCAGCAGCCAGCTGGGACTTGCAACTAATGAAAAACTGTTTTTT.

In its sample, this clone was seen a few times. The rearrangement links TRBV19 to TRBJ2-7; TRBD2 might be the D (5 bases). The V gene's germline CDR1 is LNHDA and CDR2 SQIVND (reference sequence). Trimming stripped 6 bases from V and 6 bases from J, with 9 bases between. The CDR3 length is 11 residues. CDR3 DNA sequence: TGTGCCAGTAGGGGAGTACGCGAGCAGTACTTC. Protein sequence: CASRGVREQYF.

V gene TRBV29-1 combines with J gene TRBJ1-1; the match to TRBD1 covers 7 bases. This CDR3 has 15 residues. The V and J ends lost 1 base and 4 bases, in that order; junction bases with no gene match: 9. The V gene's germline CDR1 is SQVTM and CDR2 ANQGSEA. CDR3 protein: CSVEAAYRGGTEAFF. The CDR3 bases are TGCAGCGTTGAAGCCGCGTACAGGGGTGGCACTGAAGCTTTCTTT.

This chain uses TRBV10-3 with TRBJ2-1; D is possibly TRBD2 (6 bases). Germline loops: CDR1 ENHRY, CDR2 SYGVKD. Between the trimmed V and J ends, which lost 4 bases and 13 bases, there was a span of 14 bases. The CDR3 runs to 12 residues. The CDR3 loop is CAISGGGTGQFF. CDR3 DNA sequence: TGTGCCATCAGTGGGGGAGGAACGGGACAGTTCTTC.

This clone was seen just once. The J gene is TRBJ2-3, the V gene TRBV7-9; D is possibly TRBD2 (6 bases). Germline CDR1 and CDR2: SEHNR and FQNEAQ (reference sequence). This CDR3 has 15 amino acids. The V and J ends lost 1 base and 2 bases respectively, with 10 bases between them. The chain's CDR3 is CASSLGGDFTDTQYF. The CDR3 region has the DNA TGTGCCAGCAGCTTAGGGGGGGACTTCACAGATACGCAGTATTTT. Combining the CDR3 with reference TRBV7-9 and TRBJ2-3 gives the whole variable domain DTGVSQNPRHKITKRGQNVTFRCDPISEHNRLYWYRQTLGQGPEFLTYFQNEAQLEKSRLLSDRFSAERPKGSFSTLEIQRTEQGDSAMYLCASSLGGDFTDTQYFGPGTRLTVL.

The chain combines TRBV6-6 with TRBJ2-1; TRBD2 matches at 15 bases. CDR3 length: 20 residues. The V gene end was trimmed by 6 bases and the J gene end by 0 bases; junction bases not matched to a gene: 12. Germline assignment: CDR1 MNHNY and CDR2 SVGAGI (reference sequence). The CDR3 region is CASSLRGTSGGHLSYNEQFF. CDR3 bases: TGTGCCAGCAGCTTACGGGGGACTAGCGGGGGGCACCTCTCCTACAATGAGCAGTTCTTC.

This clone occurred once. V is TRBV11-2 and J is TRBJ2-7; 11 bases are shared with TRBD1. Germline V gene lookup returns CDR1 SGHAT and CDR2 FQNNGV. The CDR3 has 13 residues. V dropped 5 bases and J dropped 5; count of bases not matched to a gene: 2. CDR3 bases: TGTGCCAGCAGCACGGACAGGGGGCACGAGCAGTACTTC. Translating it yields CASSTDRGHEQYF.

The V and J genes are TRBV30 and TRBJ1-3; tentatively, D is TRBD1 (6 bases). CDR1 is GTSNPN and CDR2 is SVGIG in the germline V gene (reference sequence). There are 14 residues in the CDR3. Trimming stripped 5 bases from V and 3 bases from J, with 14 bases between. This CDR3 reads CAWVVGRGGNTIYF. CDR3 nucleotide sequence: TGTGCCTGGGTTGTGGGCAGGGGTGGAAACACCATATATTTT.

The chain links TRBV4-3 to TRBJ2-7, with a possible D match to TRBD1 (5 bases). CDR1 and CDR2 from the germline V gene are LGHNA and YSLEER. CDR3 size: 14 residues. V lost 4 bases to trimming and J lost 3 bases, with 13 bases between them. The CDR3: CASSLPDIRYEQYF. For the CDR3, the DNA is TGCGCCAGCAGCCTCCCGGACATACGCTACGAGCAGTACTTC.

CDR3 sequence: CASSSVGGAGTDTQYF. The DNA of the CDR3 is TGTGCCAGCAGCTCCGTCGGGGGGGCGGGCACAGATACGCAGTATTTT. The chain recombines TRBV4-2 with TRBJ2-3, with TRBD2 matching over 8 bases. This CDR3 is 16 amino acids long. Per germline, CDR1 LGHNA and CDR2 YNFKEQ. The J segment lost 1 base and the V segment lost 5 bases, leaving 8 bases of the junction unmatched.

The V gene is TRBV15, the J gene TRBJ1-1, with 7 bases that match TRBD1. CDR1 is LNHNV, CDR2 YYDKDF, per germline (reference sequence). There are 15 residues in the CDR3. V was pared by 3 bases and J by 9 bases, with 13 bases of the junction left unmatched. The CDR3 is CATSRGEDRRPQAFF. For the CDR3, the DNA is TGTGCCACCAGCAGGGGTGAGGACAGGAGACCACAAGCTTTCTTT.

This chain connects TRBV14 to TRBJ1-2; D possibly corresponds to TRBD1 (5 bases). V lost 4 bases, J lost 8 bases, and 14 bases lay in between. The CDR3 has 13 amino acids. CDR1 and CDR2 (germline): SGHDN, FVKESK. In nucleotides, the CDR3 is TGTGCCAGCAGCCCGACGGGGGAAATCGGCTACACCTTC. This encodes CASSPTGEIGYTF.

The gene calls are TRBV6-2 or TRBV6-3 and TRBJ2-1; TRBD2 aligns across 10 bases. Trimming took 4 bases from V and 3 from J; bases not matched to a gene: 6. Germline CDR1 MNHEY, CDR2 SVGEGT. This CDR3 spans 16 amino acids. The CDR3 here is CASSSPGTSVYNEQFF. CDR3 in DNA: TGTGCCAGCAGTTCCCCCGGGACTAGCGTCTACAATGAGCAGTTCTTC.